The clone carrying this T cell receptor beta chain was found a few times. Its antigen is not known. Germline assignment: CDR1 LGHNA and CDR2 YSLEER. This CDR3 is 19 amino acids long. V lost 0 bases and J lost 2; bases outside the gene matches: 13. These data come from a study of response to subunit inactivated influenza vaccine. Overall study findings and caveats: Authors suggested each seasonal flu vaccination may recruit only limited numbers of new T cells.

TCRdb used MiXCR to reprocess the RT-PCR reads, holding one entry per CDR3 protein. The sample shows 430,000 or so distinct CDR3 sequences, 9.5% to 12% of them seen only once. The chain joins TRBV4-3 to TRBJ2-1, with TRBD2 matching over 7 bases. The input for sequencing was PBMCs from blood, taken about 40 days after vaccination. The receptor was isolated from a man aged 50 to 59 who received an inactivated influenza vaccine. CDR3 bases: TGCGCCAGCAGCCAAGATGGGAAGGGTTGGGAGGGTGCCTACAATGAGCAGTTCTTC. Translation: CASSQDGKGWEGAYNEQFF.